Ten or more counts support the clone carrying this T cell receptor beta chain. Preparation of the TCRbeta library was carried out with unique molecular identifiers. TCRdb recomputed calls from the PCR reads with MiXCR, one row per CDR3 protein. Of 230,000 or so distinct CDR3 sequences listed, around 12% are singletons. The data stem from a study of T-cell reconstitution after alpha-beta-depleted transplantation in children. V shed 5 bases and J shed 5 bases, with 12 bases lying between them. CDR1 and CDR2 from the germline V gene are DFQATT and SNEGSKA (reference sequence). The CDR3 runs to 12 residues.

This clonotype was obtained from a human donor who donated a stem cell graft to a child with acute lymphoblastic leukemia. The sequencing here drew on PBMCs from the stem cell graft donor, taken from the stem cell graft. The rearrangement links TRBV20-1 to TRBJ1-2; D gene uncertain. This CDR3 reads CSASPSGYGYTF. CDR3 sequence (DNA): TGCAGTGCTTCTCCGAGCGGGTATGGCTACACCTTC.